The T cell receptor (beta chain) under discussion was sequenced for a study of CDR3 diversity in severe acne. One entry per CDR3 protein results from TCRdb running MiXCR on the PCR reads. The sample consists of more than 80,000 distinct CDR3 sequences, under 55% of them appearing once. The germline V and J ends were trimmed by 5 bases and 7 bases, with 24 bases remaining between them. This CDR3 has 17 amino acids. Germline lookup yields CDR1 LGHDT and CDR2 YNNKEL (reference sequence). The chain combines TRBV3-1 with TRBJ1-3; unclear D gene. The clonotype was recovered from a male donor with severe acne vulgaris. The sequencing sample was made of blood. The CDR3 DNA is TGTGCCAGCAGCTCAACGACCGCAACCGAGGGATCGAACACCATATATTTT. Amino acid sequence: CASSSTTATEGSNTIYF.